These T cell receptor beta chains were read from a single sample in a study of regulatory T cells in long-lasting Graves disease. TCRdb reanalysed the multiplex PCR reads using MiXCR and keeps one entry per CDR3 protein. The data hold 450,000 to 500,000 distinct CDR3 sequences, with about a sixth observed a single time. These data are also associated with another study on T cells in Graves' hyperthyroidism and ophthalmopathy.

The sequencing here drew on peripheral blood mononuclear cells (PBMCs), taken at new diagnosis, from a patient treated with antithyroid drugs. The receptors here all came from a man between 35 and 55 years old with Graves disease. Each CDR3 is given with its conserved first and last residue. Fields, in order: V gene, J gene, D gene, clone size, CDR3 DNA, CDR3 protein. D genes are given only for firm matches. Size is omitted from some rows. Given values are once, few, many or a class for expanded clones.

v_gene: TRBV7-9; j_gene: TRBJ2-7; d_gene: -; abundance: few; CDR3nt: TGTGCCAGCAGCCAGGACAGTACGTTAGCCGAGCAGTACTTC; CDR3aa: CASSQDSTLAEQYF
v_gene: TRBV2; j_gene: TRBJ2-1; d_gene: TRBD2; abundance: many; CDR3nt: TGTGCCAGCAGTCCACTAGCGAGTACTTACAATGAGCAGTTCTTC; CDR3aa: CASSPLASTYNEQFF
v_gene: TRBV12-5; j_gene: TRBJ2-2; d_gene: -; abundance: -; CDR3nt: TGTGCTAGTGGGGGACCCGGGGAGCTGTTTTTT; CDR3aa: CASGGPGELFF
v_gene: TRBV24-1; j_gene: TRBJ2-7; d_gene: -; abundance: many; CDR3nt: TGTGCCACCAGTGAAGGGGGGCCCTACGAGCAGTACTTC; CDR3aa: CATSEGGPYEQYF
v_gene: TRBV7-8; j_gene: TRBJ1-3; d_gene: -; abundance: once; CDR3nt: TGTGCCAGCAGCACGGACGGCTCTGGAAACACCATATATTTT; CDR3aa: CASSTDGSGNTIYF
v_gene: TRBV28; j_gene: TRBJ1-1; d_gene: -; abundance: many; CDR3nt: TGTGCCAGCAGTTTACTTCTACAAGAAGCTTTCTTT; CDR3aa: CASSLLLQEAFF
v_gene: TRBV27; j_gene: TRBJ2-5; d_gene: TRBD2; abundance: many; CDR3nt: TGTGCCAGCAGTGGGACTAGAAACGACCAAGAGACCCAGTACTTC; CDR3aa: CASSGTRNDQETQYF
v_gene: TRBV5-8; j_gene: TRBJ1-2; d_gene: -; abundance: -; CDR3nt: TGTGCCAGCAGCAATAGACAGATTACTAACTATGGCTACACCTTC; CDR3aa: CASSNRQITNYGYTF
v_gene: TRBV12-3/TRBV12-4; j_gene: TRBJ2-7; d_gene: -; abundance: few; CDR3nt: TGTGCCAGCAGTTTATTTACAGGCGGGAATCCCTACGAGCAGTACTTC; CDR3aa: CASSLFTGGNPYEQYF
v_gene: TRBV6-1; j_gene: TRBJ1-6; d_gene: -; abundance: -; CDR3nt: TGTGCCAGCAGAAAAGGGGCAGATAGTTCACCCCTCCACTTT; CDR3aa: CASRKGADSSPLHF
v_gene: TRBV24-1; j_gene: TRBJ2-2; d_gene: TRBD1; abundance: -; CDR3nt: TGTGCCACCAGTGATTGGCAGGGGGCCGACACCGGGGAGCTGTTTTTT; CDR3aa: CATSDWQGADTGELFF
v_gene: TRBV28; j_gene: TRBJ2-7; d_gene: TRBD1; abundance: -; CDR3nt: TGTGCCAGCAGTTTATCCGGGACAGGGGAATCCGAGCAGTACTTC; CDR3aa: CASSLSGTGESEQYF
v_gene: TRBV5-1; j_gene: TRBJ2-3; d_gene: -; abundance: many; CDR3nt: TGCGCCAGCAGCCCCCGGCCTCCAAGTCTCGGTGCAGATACGCAGTATTTT; CDR3aa: CASSPRPPSLGADTQYF
v_gene: TRBV5-4; j_gene: TRBJ2-3; d_gene: TRBD2; abundance: few; CDR3nt: TGTGCCAGTAGCCGGGAGGGGTTCACAGATACGCAGTATTTT; CDR3aa: CASSREGFTDTQYF
v_gene: TRBV20-1; j_gene: TRBJ1-1; d_gene: TRBD1; abundance: many; CDR3nt: TGCAGTGCCCCCTCATCCGGGACAGGGGACACTGAAGCTTTCTTT; CDR3aa: CSAPSSGTGDTEAFF
v_gene: TRBV6-2/TRBV6-3; j_gene: TRBJ1-1; d_gene: -; abundance: -; CDR3nt: TGTGCCAGCAGTTACTCTTGGACGAACACTGAAGCTTTCTTT; CDR3aa: CASSYSWTNTEAFF
v_gene: TRBV28; j_gene: TRBJ2-7; d_gene: -; abundance: -; CDR3nt: TGTGCCAGCAGTTCGCCGGACAGTTGGTACGAGCAGTACTTC; CDR3aa: CASSSPDSWYEQYF
v_gene: TRBV20-1; j_gene: TRBJ2-1; d_gene: TRBD2; abundance: few; CDR3nt: TGCAGTGCTAGAGACCGCGCTAGCGGGAGGGCCGTCAAGCAGCTCTTC; CDR3aa: CSARDRASGRAVKQLF
v_gene: TRBV14; j_gene: TRBJ2-1; d_gene: -; abundance: many; CDR3nt: TGTGCCAGCAGCCAGGATCTAAAAAACAATGAGCAGTTCTTC; CDR3aa: CASSQDLKNNEQFF
v_gene: TRBV12-3/TRBV12-4; j_gene: TRBJ2-7; d_gene: TRBD1; abundance: many; CDR3nt: TGTGCCAGCAGTGCAGACAGGGGCCACTACGAGCAGTACTTC; CDR3aa: CASSADRGHYEQYF
v_gene: TRBV6-2/TRBV6-3; j_gene: TRBJ2-3; d_gene: -; abundance: many; CDR3nt: TGTGCCAGCTTCGGGGAGGATACGCAGTATTTT; CDR3aa: CASFGEDTQYF
v_gene: TRBV2; j_gene: TRBJ2-3; d_gene: -; abundance: many; CDR3nt: TGTGCCAGCAGTCCAGCGGGTCTCGCAGATACGCAGTATTTT; CDR3aa: CASSPAGLADTQYF
v_gene: TRBV19; j_gene: TRBJ2-3; d_gene: TRBD2; abundance: many; CDR3nt: TGTGCCAGTAGTATCGGCGGCGGGAGTGCAGATACGCAGTATTTT; CDR3aa: CASSIGGGSADTQYF
v_gene: TRBV5-1; j_gene: TRBJ2-5; d_gene: -; abundance: many; CDR3nt: TGCGCCAGCAGCTTGCGGCCGCAGGAGGAGACCCAGTACTTC; CDR3aa: CASSLRPQEETQYF
v_gene: TRBV28; j_gene: TRBJ2-7; d_gene: -; abundance: many; CDR3nt: TGTGCCAGCAGAAATACAGGGACCTACGAGCAGTACTTC; CDR3aa: CASRNTGTYEQYF
v_gene: TRBV7-2; j_gene: TRBJ2-7; d_gene: -; abundance: many; CDR3nt: TGTGCCAGCAGCTTCTCGTGGGATCCGACCTACGAGCAGTACTTC; CDR3aa: CASSFSWDPTYEQYF